These 32 T cell receptor beta chains came from one sample sequenced in a study of healthy donors' naive CD4 and CD8 T cells. Each TCR library used around 500 ng of total RNA and a linear amplification protocol. TCRdb reprocessed the reads with MiXCR, giving one entry per CDR3 protein. The sample carries some 190,000 distinct CDR3 sequences, nearly 75% recorded once. The material sequenced was naive CD4+ and CD8+ T cells sorted from blood, pooled from several donors. The origin of the receptors is a pool of human donors in good health; the sample pools cells from several healthy donors.

The chain is built from TRBV29-1 and TRBJ2-3; 9 bases map to TRBD1. After removal of 2 bases from V and 3 bases from J, the junction contained 6 bases not matched to a gene. The CDR3 consists of 15 residues. In germline, CDR1 is SQVTM, CDR2 ANQGSEA. This CDR3 reads CSVERTGVGTDTQYF. The DNA for the CDR3 is TGCAGCGTTGAAAGGACAGGGGTAGGAACAGATACGCAGTATTTT.

The CDR3 DNA reads TGTGCCAGCAGCGACAGGGTGGGCACCGGGGAGCTGTTTTTT. Translation: CASSDRVGTGELFF. The chain has TRBV6-5 and TRBJ2-2, with 7 positions matching TRBD1. Trimming at V came to 6 bases and at J to 4 bases, leaving 5 bases not matched to a gene. This CDR3 is 14 amino acids long. Per germline, CDR1 MNHEY and CDR2 SVGAGI.

V is TRBV27 and J is TRBJ1-2; 7 nucleotides align to TRBD1. V shed 5 bases, J shed 6 bases, and the junction held 9 bases outside the gene matches. The CDR3 consists of 14 residues. Germline loops: CDR1 MNHEY, CDR2 SMNVEV (reference sequence). The CDR3 DNA reads as TGTGCCAGCAGTCCCGGGACAGCCCTCGATGGCTACACCTTC. Amino acids: CASSPGTALDGYTF.

The V gene is TRBV27, the J gene TRBJ1-1; TRBD1 might be the D (6 bases). CDR3 length: 15 amino acids. V shed 6 bases and J shed 7 bases, with 21 bases lying between them. The germline CDR1 and CDR2 sequences are MNHEY and SMNVEV (reference sequence). CDR3 sequence (DNA): TGTGCCAGCAGGGAACCCCTCGGGGGCTCCTTTGAAGCTTTCTTT. Amino acid sequence: CASREPLGGSFEAFF.

The genes are TRBV19 and TRBJ2-7; D possibly corresponds to TRBD2 (5 bases). Germline V gene lookup returns CDR1 LNHDA and CDR2 SQIVND (reference sequence). V lost 5 bases to trimming and J lost 4 bases, with 9 bases between them. The CDR3 is 12 amino acids. This chain's CDR3 is CASSGSGYEQYF. For the CDR3, the DNA is TGTGCCAGTAGTGGCTCGGGGTACGAGCAGTACTTC.

The genes are TRBV19 and TRBJ2-1, with 10 nucleotides matching TRBD2. Trimming removed 9 bases from V and 10 bases from J; junction bases left unmatched: 24. Germline V lookup: CDR1 LNHDA, CDR2 SQIVND (reference sequence). CDR3 length: 18 amino acids. The CDR3 nucleotides are TGTGCCAGCCGGGGGATACTACAGGGGCTAGCGGGAGTGAAGGAGCAGTTCTTC. Encoded protein: CASRGILQGLAGVKEQFF.

This clonotype was recorded a few times. The chain employs TRBV19 and TRBJ1-5; possible D gene TRBD1, 6 bases. Germline V lookup: CDR1 LNHDA, CDR2 SQIVND (reference sequence). The CDR3 is made up of 14 amino acids. Trimming left V 3 bases short and J 6 bases short, with 12 bases between. The CDR3 protein is CASSMWTATQPQHF. The CDR3 DNA is TGTGCCAGTAGTATGTGGACAGCCACTCAGCCCCAGCATTTT.

The chain is built from TRBV19 and TRBJ2-7; D unresolved. The CDR3 loop spans 13 amino acids. V was pared by 6 bases and J by 7 bases, with 16 bases between. In germline, CDR1 is LNHDA, CDR2 SQIVND (reference sequence). The CDR3 is CASSPTGRWEQYF. CDR3 bases: TGTGCCAGTAGCCCCACGGGTCGGTGGGAGCAGTACTTC.

The gene calls are TRBV29-1 and TRBJ1-1, with D possibly matching TRBD1 (6 bases). This CDR3 comprises 14 residues. CDR1 and CDR2 (germline): SQVTM, ANQGSEA. The V and J ends lost 4 bases and 0 bases respectively, with 12 bases between them. The DNA for the CDR3 is TGCAGCGTTGCCCGGACAGTGATGAACACTGAAGCTTTCTTT. The encoded protein is CSVARTVMNTEAFF. Full variable domain (outside the CDR3, taken from reference TRBV29-1 and TRBJ1-1): SAVISQKPSRDICQRGTSLTIQCQVDSQVTMMFWYRQQPGQSLTLIATANQGSEATYESGFVIDKFPISRPNLTFSTLTVSNMSPEDSSIYLCSVARTVMNTEAFFGQGTRLTVV.

This sequence joins TRBV11-1 and TRBJ1-6; D is unresolved. With 0 bases removed from V and 6 bases from J, the gap between germline ends came to 3 bases. The V gene's germline CDR1 is SGHAT and CDR2 FQDESV (reference sequence). This CDR3 is 13 amino acids long. CDR3 bases: TGTGCCAGCAGCTTAGCGCGTAATTCACCCCTCCACTTT. Protein sequence: CASSLARNSPLHF.

The rearrangement joins TRBV27 to TRBJ2-1, with D hard to call. The V and J ends lost 3 bases and 7 bases respectively, with 7 bases between them. The CDR3 has 12 amino acids. CDR1 and CDR2 (germline): MNHEY, SMNVEV (reference sequence). The CDR3 sequence: CASSFLGNEQFF. The CDR3 bases are TGTGCCAGCAGTTTTTTGGGGAATGAGCAGTTCTTC.

This rearrangement joins TRBV18 to TRBJ2-7; D is uncertain. The CDR3 extends over 16 amino acids. V lost 0 bases to trimming and J lost 2 bases, with 14 bases between them. CDR1 KGHSH and CDR2 LQKENI come from the germline V gene. CDR3 sequence: CASSPPRAVSAYEQYV. The CDR3 DNA reads TGTGCCAGCTCACCACCCCGGGCGGTTTCAGCCTACGAGCAGTACGTC.

The V gene is TRBV6-5, the J gene TRBJ2-7; 7 positions agree with TRBD2. J was trimmed by 0 bases and V by 6 bases; bases with no gene match: 11. CDR3 length: 16 amino acids. The V gene's germline CDR1 is MNHEY and CDR2 SVGAGI. The CDR3 is CASRVYVAGDSYEQYF. DNA for the CDR3: TGTGCCAGCAGGGTTTATGTCGCGGGGGACTCCTACGAGCAGTACTTC.

This chain connects TRBV29-1 to TRBJ1-2; the match to TRBD1 covers 8 bases. The CDR3 totals 15 residues. V shed 4 bases and J 7 bases; nucleotides not matched to a gene: 14. Germline V gene lookup returns CDR1 SQVTM and CDR2 ANQGSEA. The CDR3 DNA follows: TGCAGCGTTGCGAGATTTGGACAGGGAGGAACTGGCTACACCTTC. Amino acid sequence: CSVARFGQGGTGYTF. Supplemented by reference TRBV29-1 and TRBJ1-2, the full variable domain reads SAVISQKPSRDICQRGTSLTIQCQVDSQVTMMFWYRQQPGQSLTLIATANQGSEATYESGFVIDKFPISRPNLTFSTLTVSNMSPEDSSIYLCSVARFGQGGTGYTFGSGTRLTVV.

This sequence joins TRBV29-1 and TRBJ1-1; TRBD1 is a possible D gene (5 bases). Trimming shortened V by 3 bases and J by 10 bases, and 15 bases separated the two germline ends. CDR1 and CDR2 from the germline V gene are SQVTM and ANQGSEA. The CDR3 extends over 12 amino acids. In DNA, the CDR3 is TGCAGCGTTGAGGGGCTCTGGCCCGGAGCTTTCTTT. Protein product: CSVEGLWPGAFF. The entire variable domain, with the rest obtained from reference TRBV29-1 and TRBJ1-1, is as follows: SAVISQKPSRDICQRGTSLTIQCQVDSQVTMMFWYRQQPGQSLTLIATANQGSEATYESGFVIDKFPISRPNLTFSTLTVSNMSPEDSSIYLCSVEGLWPGAFFGQGTRLTVV.

In this sample, this clonotype turned up once. The chain has TRBV5-1 and TRBJ1-4, with 9 bases matching TRBD1. This CDR3 contains 14 residues. V lost 4 bases, J lost 8 bases, and 6 bases stayed unmatched. Looked up from germline, CDR1 is SGHRS and CDR2 is YFSETQ. CDR3 in amino acids: CASSRTGVIEKLFF. Written as DNA, the CDR3 is TGCGCCAGCAGCCGGACAGGGGTTATAGAAAAACTGTTTTTT.

The chain links TRBV29-1 to TRBJ1-5; D remains unclear. The CDR3 has 12 amino acids. Germline V CDR1 and CDR2: SQVTM, ANQGSEA. The V gene lost 4 bases and the J gene lost 5 bases, with 9 bases spanning the gap. CDR3 sequence: CSVGFGYQPQHF. CDR3 in DNA: TGCAGCGTTGGATTTGGGTATCAGCCCCAGCATTTT.

As to this clonotype: One junction end disagrees with the germline gene, perhaps due to a read error. V gene TRBV6-1 combines with J gene TRBJ1-6; D call uncertain. Germline V gene lookup returns CDR1 MNHNS and CDR2 SASEGT. The CDR3 covers 16 residues. CDR3 sequence (DNA): TGTGCCAGCAGTGAACTCCCGAGCTCCCATAATTCACCCCTCCACTTT. It encodes CASSELPSSHNSPLHF.

This clonotype was seen a few times. V usage is TRBV18 and J usage is TRBJ1-1; D is undetermined. With 3 bases removed from V and 2 bases from J, the gap between germline ends came to 10 bases. The CDR3 totals 14 residues. Germline-derived CDR1 and CDR2 are KGHSH and LQKENI. CDR3 protein: CASSPGSLNTEAFF. CDR3 sequence (DNA): TGTGCCAGCTCACCGGGGAGTCTCAACACTGAAGCTTTCTTT.

The gene calls are TRBV19 and TRBJ2-3; TRBD2 matches 7 bases. The CDR3 is 15 residues long. CDR1 and CDR2 from the germline V gene are LNHDA and SQIVND (reference sequence). Germline trimming cut 1 base from V and 0 bases from J; bases unmatched to any gene: 1. DNA of the CDR3: TGTGCCAGTAGTATAGGAGCGGGAAGCACAGATACGCAGTATTTT. This encodes CASSIGAGSTDTQYF.

The chain carries TRBV11-2 and TRBJ1-6; D is undetermined. Trimming took off 5 bases at V and 3 bases at J, with 8 bases between the two ends. The CDR3 consists of 14 residues. Germline V lookup: CDR1 SGHAT, CDR2 FQNNGV. As DNA, the CDR3 is TGTGCCAGCAGCAGGACCGTCTATAATTCACCCCTCCACTTT. This codes for CASSRTVYNSPLHF.

This chain links TRBV10-3 with TRBJ1-1; a possible D gene is TRBD1 (5 bases). Germline-derived CDR1 and CDR2 are ENHRY and SYGVKD. V dropped 6 bases and J dropped 1 base, with 9 bases sitting between them. This CDR3 contains 13 residues. The CDR3 region is CAISETANTEAFF. CDR3 coding DNA: TGTGCCATCAGCGAGACAGCGAACACTGAAGCTTTCTTT.

This chain uses TRBV27 with TRBJ1-1; unclear D gene. This CDR3 contains 13 residues. CDR1 is MNHEY, CDR2 SMNVEV, per germline (reference sequence). Trimming took off 7 bases at V and 4 bases at J, with 13 bases between the two ends. CDR3 residues: CASTSHWGTEAFF. The DNA for the CDR3 is TGTGCCAGCACGAGCCACTGGGGCACTGAAGCTTTCTTT.

This clonotype turned up a few times. The chain uses TRBV5-1 and TRBJ2-5; 7 bases agree with TRBD2. Germline V gene lookup returns CDR1 SGHRS and CDR2 YFSETQ. J gave up 7 bases and V 0 bases, and 6 bases lay outside the gene matches. This CDR3 is 14 amino acids long. The DNA for the CDR3 is TGCGCCAGCAGCTTGGAGCGGGGCACGGTGACCCAGTACTTC. Encoded protein: CASSLERGTVTQYF.

The chain links TRBV11-2 to TRBJ1-6; 7 bases fit TRBD1. The CDR3 sequence is 18 residues long. The J segment lost 2 bases and the V segment lost 5 bases, leaving 12 bases of the junction unmatched. Germline lookup yields CDR1 SGHAT and CDR2 FQNNGV. The DNA of the CDR3 is TGTGCCAGCAGCATTACCACACAGGGGTTCACCTATAATTCACCCCTCCACTTT. Translation gives CASSITTQGFTYNSPLHF.

The rearrangement links TRBV5-1 to TRBJ2-1; D gene uncertain. The CDR3 length is 13 residues. Trimming took 5 bases from V and 5 from J, leaving 11 bases between them. Germline V gene lookup returns CDR1 SGHRS and CDR2 YFSETQ. The CDR3 region is CASRLIEDNEQFF. CDR3 nucleotides: TGCGCCAGCAGGTTAATTGAAGACAATGAGCAGTTCTTC.

The chain carries TRBV10-3 and TRBJ2-7; no clear D. The V and J ends lost 10 bases and 3 bases respectively, with 19 bases between them. Germline V gene data show CDR1 as ENHRY and CDR2 as SYGVKD. This CDR3 has 14 residues. The CDR3 coding sequence is TGTGCCAGCACTGTCCGGCGCGGATTCTACGAGCAGTACTTC. Its translation: CASTVRRGFYEQYF.

V gene TRBV29-1 combines with J gene TRBJ2-1; D is unclear. Germline assignment: CDR1 SQVTM and CDR2 ANQGSEA. This CDR3 contains 10 residues. Trimming stripped 4 bases from V and 9 bases from J, with 7 bases between. The CDR3 protein is CSVGSTEQFF. CDR3 coding DNA: TGCAGCGTTGGTTCGACTGAGCAGTTCTTC.

This chain uses TRBV12-3 or TRBV12-4 with TRBJ1-2, with a possible D match to TRBD1 (5 bases). V was clipped by 5 bases and J by 4 bases, with 8 bases between them. The CDR3 spans 12 residues. CDR3 coding DNA: TGTGCCAGCAGTAATCAGGGCTATGGCTACACCTTC. This sequence encodes CASSNQGYGYTF.

This clonotype occurred a few times. V is TRBV5-5 and J is TRBJ1-2; D ambiguous. In germline, CDR1 is SGHKS, CDR2 YYEKEE (reference sequence). The V end lost 6 bases, the J end lost 4 bases, and 16 bases lay between the germline ends. This CDR3 is built from 14 residues. CDR3 region: CASTNKVGIYGYTF. In nucleotides, the CDR3 is TGTGCCAGCACCAACAAGGTGGGGATCTATGGCTACACCTTC.

The chain employs TRBV29-1 and TRBJ2-4, with D perhaps being TRBD1 or TRBD2 (5 bases each). V was cut by 5 bases and J by 5 bases, with 16 bases left in between. Per the germline V gene, CDR1 is SQVTM and CDR2 is ANQGSEA. This CDR3 is 14 amino acids long. The CDR3 DNA follows: TGCAGCGTTATCTGGATCGTGGGGGAAAACATTCAGTACTTC. This encodes CSVIWIVGENIQYF.

This chain connects TRBV4-2 to TRBJ2-1, with 9 nucleotides matching TRBD2. CDR1 and CDR2 from the germline V gene are LGHNA and YNFKEQ. The CDR3 contains 18 residues. J lost 3 bases, V lost 4 bases, and 13 bases had no gene match. CDR3 loop: CASSLQHDLAGLYNEQFF. CDR3 sequence (DNA): TGTGCCAGCAGCCTACAACATGATCTAGCGGGGCTCTACAATGAGCAGTTCTTC.